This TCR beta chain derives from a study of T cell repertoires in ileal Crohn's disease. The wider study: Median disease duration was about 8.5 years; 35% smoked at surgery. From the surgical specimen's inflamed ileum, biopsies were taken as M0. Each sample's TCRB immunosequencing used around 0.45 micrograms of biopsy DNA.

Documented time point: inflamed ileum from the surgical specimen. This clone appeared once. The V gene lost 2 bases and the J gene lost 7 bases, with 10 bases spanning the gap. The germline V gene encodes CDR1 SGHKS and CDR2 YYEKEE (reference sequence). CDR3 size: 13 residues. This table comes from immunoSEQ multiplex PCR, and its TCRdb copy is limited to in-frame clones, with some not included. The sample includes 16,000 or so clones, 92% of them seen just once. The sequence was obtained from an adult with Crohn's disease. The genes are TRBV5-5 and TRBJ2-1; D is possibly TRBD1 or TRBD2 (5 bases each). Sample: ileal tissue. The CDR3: CASSFRELNEQFF. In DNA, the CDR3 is TGTGCCAGCAGCTTCAGGGAGTTAAATGAGCAGTTCTTC.